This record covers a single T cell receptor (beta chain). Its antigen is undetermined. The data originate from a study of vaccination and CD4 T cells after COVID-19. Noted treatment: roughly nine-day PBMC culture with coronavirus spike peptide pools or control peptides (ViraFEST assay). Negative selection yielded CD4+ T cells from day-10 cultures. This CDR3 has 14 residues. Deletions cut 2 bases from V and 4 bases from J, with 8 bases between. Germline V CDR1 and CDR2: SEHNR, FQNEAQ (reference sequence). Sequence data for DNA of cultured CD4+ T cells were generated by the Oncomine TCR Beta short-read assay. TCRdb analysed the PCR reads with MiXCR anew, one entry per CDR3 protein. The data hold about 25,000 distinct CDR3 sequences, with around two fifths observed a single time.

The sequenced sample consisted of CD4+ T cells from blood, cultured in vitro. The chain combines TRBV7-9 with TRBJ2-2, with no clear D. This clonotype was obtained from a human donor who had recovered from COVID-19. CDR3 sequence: CASSLWHGTGELFF. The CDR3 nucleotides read TGTGCCAGCAGCTTATGGCACGGCACCGGGGAGCTGTTTTTT.